The source of this T cell receptor (beta chain) is a study of blood T cell repertoires in COVID-19. Study summary: T cells, B-cell-depleted T cells, or PBMCs supplied cDNA or gDNA.

The cohort comprised adults aged roughly 18 to 95 years residing in under 30 US areas. Which cohort a participant joined came from the clinical history participants gave. Per the original data handling: Amplification of reference gene primers provided the estimated nucleated cell counts. TCRdb keeps only in-frame clones here, not all; method: immunoSEQ multiplex PCR. The V and J calls and clone size were taken over from that table, and D and trimming were inferred from the DNA. The data hold 200,000 to 250,000 clones, with 80% to 90% observed a single time. This CDR3 region has 16 residues. J lost 4 bases, V lost 0 bases, and 7 bases had no gene match. Per germline, CDR1 SGHRS and CDR2 YFSETQ.

The clonotype was recovered from a woman aged 40 to 50 with acute COVID-19. The material sequenced was PBMCs or T cells enriched from blood (not recorded which). J is TRBJ1-3 and V is TRBV5-1; TRBD1 agrees at 7 bases. CDR3 amino acids: CASSLATGRSGNTIYF. The CDR3 DNA follows: TGCGCCAGCAGCTTGGCGACAGGGAGATCAGGAAACACCATATATTTT.